This T cell receptor (beta chain) was recovered during a study of blood T cell repertoires in COVID-19. For the study at large: Whether acute or convalescent, the COVID-19 samples came from the United States, Italy and Spain.

The age range of participants was about 18 to 95 years, with residence in under 25 US areas. Cohorts were based on clinical histories the participants reported. V shed 1 base and J shed 0 bases, with 10 bases lying between them. CDR1 and CDR2 (germline): LGHDT, YNNKEL (reference sequence). The CDR3 loop spans 15 amino acids. Per the study methods: It was from reference gene primer amplification that nucleated cell counts were estimated. Produced via immunoSEQ multiplex PCR; TCRdb's table is partial and in-frame only. The V and J calls and clone size are taken from that table; D and trimming were inferred from the DNA. This sample has 150,000 to 200,000 clones, with over 75% found just once.

Input material: PBMCs or T cells enriched from blood (not recorded which). The TCR sequence derives from a human donor with acute COVID-19. The donor label of this sample is uncertain. The chain carries TRBV3-1 (or the pseudogene TRBV3-2) and TRBJ2-7; D unresolved. The CDR3 bases are TGTGCCAGCAGCCAAGGGTTCGGCGGCTCCTACGAGCAGTACTTC. Its translation: CASSQGFGGSYEQYF.